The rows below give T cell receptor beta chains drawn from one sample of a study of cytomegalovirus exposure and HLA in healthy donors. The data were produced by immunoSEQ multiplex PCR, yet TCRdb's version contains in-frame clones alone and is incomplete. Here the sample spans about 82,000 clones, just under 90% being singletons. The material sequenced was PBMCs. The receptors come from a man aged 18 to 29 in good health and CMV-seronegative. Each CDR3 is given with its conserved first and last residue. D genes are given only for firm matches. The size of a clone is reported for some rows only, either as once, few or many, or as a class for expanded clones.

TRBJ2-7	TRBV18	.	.	TGTGCCAGCTCACCAAAGCCCGAATCCGAGCAGTACTTC	CASSPKPESEQYF
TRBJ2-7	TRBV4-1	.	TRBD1	TGCGCCAGCAGCCACCCGACAGGGGGCTCCTACGAGCAGTACTTC	CASSHPTGGSYEQYF
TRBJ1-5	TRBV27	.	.	TGTGCCAGCAGTTTAAGCGGGGCACAGCCCCAGCATTTT	CASSLSGAQPQHF
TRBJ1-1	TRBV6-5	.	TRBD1	TGTGCCACTACGGGACAGGACTTCACTGAAGCTTTCTTT	CATTGQDFTEAFF
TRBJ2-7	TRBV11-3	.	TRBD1	TGTGCCAGCAGCTTAGACGGGACAGAATCCTACGAGCAGTACTTC	CASSLDGTESYEQYF
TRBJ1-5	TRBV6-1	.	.	TGTGCCAGCAGTGAATCCCCAGGATACAATCAGCCCCAGCATTTT	CASSESPGYNQPQHF
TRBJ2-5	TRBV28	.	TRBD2	TGTGCCAGCAGTTTATCCACGGGAGGGGGACAAGAGACCCAGTACTTC	CASSLSTGGGQETQYF
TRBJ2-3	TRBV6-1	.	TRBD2	TGTGCCAGCAGCGGGGGACTAGAGAGAGATACGCAGTATTTT	CASSGGLERDTQYF
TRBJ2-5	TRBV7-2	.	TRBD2	TGTGCCAGCGCCTTTCTCGGCAGGCTAGCGGGAGAGTCTGAGGCCCAGTACTTC	CASAFLGRLAGESEAQYF
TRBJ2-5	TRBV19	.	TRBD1	TGTGCCAGTAGAGGGACAGGGTCTGGGGAGACCCAGTACTTC	CASRGTGSGETQYF
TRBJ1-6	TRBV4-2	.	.	TGTGCCAGCAGCCAAGGAGGTACTTCTTCACCCCTCCACTTT	CASSQGGTSSPLHF
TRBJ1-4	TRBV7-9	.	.	TGTGCCAGCAGCTTTTCCTGGGCAGTTAATGAAAAACTGTTTTTT	CASSFSWAVNEKLFF
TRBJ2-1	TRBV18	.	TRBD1	TGTGCCAGCTCACAAACGGGACAGAGATCAAATGAGCAGTTCTTC	CASSQTGQRSNEQFF
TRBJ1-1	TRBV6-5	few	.	TGTGCCAGCAGTTACGAGTCAGGGGCTCTGAACACTGAAGCTTTCTTT	CASSYESGALNTEAFF
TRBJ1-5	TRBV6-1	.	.	TGTGCCAGCAGCCCAATGGGAAGGGAGGGTCAGCCCCAGCATTTT	CASSPMGREGQPQHF
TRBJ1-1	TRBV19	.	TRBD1	TGTGCCAGTAGGAAGGGACAGGGGGCTTACGCTGAAGCTTTCTTT	CASRKGQGAYAEAFF
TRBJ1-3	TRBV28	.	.	TGTGCCAGCAAACTCCCTGCGGGAAGGGGAAACACCATATATTTT	CASKLPAGRGNTIYF
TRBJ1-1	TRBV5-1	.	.	TGCGCCAGCAGCTTGGGAGTCCGGGGGGATACTGAAGCTTTCTTT	CASSLGVRGDTEAFF
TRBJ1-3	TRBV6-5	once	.	TGTGCCAGCAGCCCCGACAGGAGGAGAAACACCATATATTTT	CASSPDRRRNTIYF
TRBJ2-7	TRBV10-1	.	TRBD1	TGCGCCAGCAAGGGACAGGGTGCCGAGCAGTACTTC	CASKGQGAEQYF
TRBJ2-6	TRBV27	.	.	TGTGCCAGCAGCCCTGAGGGGGTTAGCTCTGGGGCCAACGTCCTGACTTTC	CASSPEGVSSGANVLTF
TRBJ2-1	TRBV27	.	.	TGTGCCAGCAGTTTGAGGCAGACCAGTCACAATGAGCAGTTCTTC	CASSLRQTSHNEQFF
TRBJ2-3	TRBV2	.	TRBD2	TGTGCCAGCAGTAATAGCGGGGGTAGCACAGATACGCAGTATTTT	CASSNSGGSTDTQYF
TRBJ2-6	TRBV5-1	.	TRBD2	TGCGCCAGCAGCATGGGACTAGCAGCGGCCGGGGCCAACGTCCTGACTTTC	CASSMGLAAAGANVLTF
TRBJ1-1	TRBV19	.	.	TGTGCCAGTAGTGGACAAACGAACACTGAAGCTTTCTTT	CASSGQTNTEAFF
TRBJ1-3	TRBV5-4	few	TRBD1	TGTGCCAGCAGCCGACAGGGTACGGGAAACACCATATATTTT	CASSRQGTGNTIYF
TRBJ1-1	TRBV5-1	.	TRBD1	TGCGCCAGCAGCTTCGGACAGGTCGGGAACACTGAAGCTTTCTTT	CASSFGQVGNTEAFF
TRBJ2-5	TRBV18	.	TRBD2	TGTGCCAGCTCACCAGTGGGACAGTCCCACCGACTAGCGGGAGAGACCCAGTACTTC	CASSPVGQSHRLAGETQYF
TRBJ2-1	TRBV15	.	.	TGTGCCACCGGGGCCATCAGCTACAATGAGCAGTTCTTC	CATGAISYNEQFF
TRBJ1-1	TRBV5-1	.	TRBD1	TGCGCCAGCAGCGCGAGGACAGGGGGCGGCACTGAAGCTTTCTTT	CASSARTGGGTEAFF
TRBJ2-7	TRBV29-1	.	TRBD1	TGCAGCGTTGAGACAGGACAGGGGAGAAAGTACGAGCAGTACTTC	CSVETGQGRKYEQYF
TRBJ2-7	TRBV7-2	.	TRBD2	TGTGCCAGCAGCTTAGACAGGACTAGCGGGAGCTACGAGCAGTACTTC	CASSLDRTSGSYEQYF
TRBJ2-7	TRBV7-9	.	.	TGTTCCAGCAGCTTTACGGGGTACGAGCAGTACTTC	CSSSFTGYEQYF
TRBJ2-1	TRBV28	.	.	TGTGCCAGCAGTTTAGGTGGGGCGCGGAATGAGCAGTTCTTC	CASSLGGARNEQFF
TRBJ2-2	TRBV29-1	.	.	TGCAGCGTTGAAGGCAGGAAAAACACCGGGGAGCTGTTTTTT	CSVEGRKNTGELFF
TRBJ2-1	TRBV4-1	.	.	TGCGCCAGCAGCCAAGTAATCGGCGGTGAGCAGTTCTTC	CASSQVIGGEQFF
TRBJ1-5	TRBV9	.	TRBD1	TGTGCCAGCAGCGTAGGGGGGACAGGTAGCCAGCCCCAGCATTTT	CASSVGGTGSQPQHF
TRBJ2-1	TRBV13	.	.	TGTGCCAGCAGCTCGTCCGACAGCACCTACAATGAGCAGTTCTTC	CASSSSDSTYNEQFF
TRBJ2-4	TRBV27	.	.	TGTGCCAGCAGTTTAGACAGGTTCGAGTACATTCAGTACTTC	CASSLDRFEYIQYF
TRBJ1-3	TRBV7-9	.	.	TGTGCCAGCAGCCCAACTGGAAACACCATATATTTT	CASSPTGNTIYF
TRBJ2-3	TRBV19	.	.	TGTGCCAGTAGTTTATCGACTCCTACCCCAGATACGCAGTATTTT	CASSLSTPTPDTQYF
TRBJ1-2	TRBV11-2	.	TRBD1	TGTGCCAGCAGCTTGACAGGGACCCCCCTCTATGGCTACACCTTC	CASSLTGTPLYGYTF
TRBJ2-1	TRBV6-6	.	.	TGTGCCAGCAGTTACCGGGGAGCTAACAATGAGCAGTTCTTC	CASSYRGANNEQFF
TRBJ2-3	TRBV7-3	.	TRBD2	TGTGCCAGCAGCCCGACTAGCGGGACTACAGATACGCAGTATTTT	CASSPTSGTTDTQYF
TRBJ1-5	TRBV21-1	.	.	TGTGCCAGCAGCAAAGGGGGAGTTAGCAATCAGCCCCAGCATTTT	CASSKGGVSNQPQHF
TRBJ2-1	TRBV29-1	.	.	TGCAGCGTTTCCCTACGCCTTGTCAATGAGCAGTTCTTC	CSVSLRLVNEQFF
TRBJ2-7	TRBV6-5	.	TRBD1	TGTGCCAGCAGTTACTCGAAAGGGGGCGTGTGGGTCGAGCAGTACTTC	CASSYSKGGVWVEQYF
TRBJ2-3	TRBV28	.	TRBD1	TGTGCCAGCAGTTCCCCCGGGGCAGGGGGCGGGACAGATACGCAGTATTTT	CASSSPGAGGGTDTQYF
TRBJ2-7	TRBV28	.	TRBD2	TGTGCCAGCAGTTTGGGAACTAGCGGCAACCAGAGGGACGAGCAGTACTTC	CASSLGTSGNQRDEQYF
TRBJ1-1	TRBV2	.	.	TGTGCCAGCAGTGAATTTGGGCTGGGCAACACTGAAGCTTTCTTT	CASSEFGLGNTEAFF
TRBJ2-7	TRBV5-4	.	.	TGTGCCAGCAGCTTGAGTCAGGGCCGCTCCTACGAGCAGTACTTC	CASSLSQGRSYEQYF
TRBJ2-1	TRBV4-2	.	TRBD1	TGTGCCAGCAGCCAAGACAGGGGGATTGTGAATGAGCAGTTCTTC	CASSQDRGIVNEQFF
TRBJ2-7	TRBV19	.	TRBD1	TGTGCCAGTAGTCCGATAGACAGGGATAACTCTTACGAGCAGTACTTC	CASSPIDRDNSYEQYF
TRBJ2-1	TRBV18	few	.	TGTGCCAGCTCATTCCGGGACTCATCCTACAATGAGCAGTTCTTC	CASSFRDSSYNEQFF
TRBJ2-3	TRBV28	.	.	TGTGCCAGCAAAAGGGGAGGCTCCACAGATACGCAGTATTTT	CASKRGGSTDTQYF